This TCR beta chain was observed in a study of blood T cell repertoires in COVID-19. As for the study in general: Material from acute and convalescent COVID-19 was sourced from the United States, Italy and Spain.

The CDR3 totals 13 residues. Germline loops: CDR1 SGHTA, CDR2 FQGTGA. The V and J ends lost 2 bases and 3 bases respectively, with 8 bases between them. Profiling relied on immunoSEQ multiplex PCR, and the TCRdb table lists in-frame clones only, not all of them. The table includes a few hundred thousand clones, roughly 80% detected once. The V and J genes are TRBV7-3 and TRBJ2-7; D is uncertain. This clonotype was sampled from a woman younger than 30 with acute or convalescent COVID-19. Sequences were obtained from peripheral blood. The CDR3 protein is CASSLYSNYEQYF. CDR3 nucleotides: TGTGCCAGCAGCTTATACAGCAACTACGAGCAGTACTTC.